The 14 T cell receptor beta chains in this list originate from one sample, sequenced in a study of early T cells in non-severe SARS-CoV-2 infection. MiXCR was run by TCRdb on the 5' RACE reads, yielding one entry per CDR3 protein. The sample yields fewer than 100,000 distinct CDR3 sequences, 13% seen once. Sample: whole blood. These receptors originate from an adult who was a healthcare worker with PCR-confirmed SARS-CoV-2 infection or an uninfected control (not recorded which).

The V and J genes are TRBV7-2 and TRBJ2-3; D remains ambiguous. This CDR3 is built from 13 residues. Trimming removed 1 base at V and 6 bases at J, with 8 bases between. Germline V gene sequence: CDR1 SGHTA, CDR2 FQGNSA. The CDR3 reads CASSLVSPDTQYF. The CDR3 nucleotides are TGTGCCAGCAGCTTAGTGTCACCCGATACGCAGTATTTT.

This clonotype came up many times. This chain links TRBV27 with TRBJ2-7, with D possibly TRBD2 on 6 matching bases. V was trimmed by 4 bases and J by 3 bases, leaving 10 bases between them. The V gene's germline CDR1 is MNHEY and CDR2 SMNVEV (reference sequence). This CDR3 region has 13 residues. The CDR3 here is CASSSGLSYEQYF. The CDR3 DNA reads TGTGCCAGCAGTTCGGGACTGAGCTACGAGCAGTACTTC.

This clonotype was found a few times. The V and J genes are TRBV2 and TRBJ2-7; tentative D call: TRBD1 (6 bases). Trimming left V 6 bases short and J 7 bases short, with 25 bases between. The CDR3 sequence is 16 residues long. Per germline, CDR1 SNHLY and CDR2 FYNNEI. The CDR3 is CASSAMGTLGPWEQYF. CDR3 DNA: TGTGCCAGCAGCGCTATGGGGACATTGGGACCCTGGGAGCAGTACTTC.

Only one count was recorded for this clonotype. This may be a read error: a much more frequent sequence differs by one nucleotide. The V gene is TRBV4-1, the J gene TRBJ2-6; tentatively, D is TRBD1 (5 bases). This CDR3 is built from 18 residues. CDR1 and CDR2 (germline): MGHRA, YSYEKL. The CDR3 protein is CASSQVVRTRPGANALTF. Written as DNA, the CDR3 is TGCGCCAGCAGCCAAGTAGTCAGGACCCGTCCTGGGGCCAACGCCCTGACTTTC.

This clonotype was found many times. The chain combines TRBV28 with TRBJ1-1, with D possibly matching TRBD1 (5 bases). Germline V lookup: CDR1 MDHEN, CDR2 SYDVKM. This CDR3 has 15 residues. The germline V and J ends were trimmed by 5 bases and 6 bases, with 19 bases remaining between them. The CDR3 DNA is TGTGCCAGCAGTACCCAGTCCCTCGGGGGGGCTGAAGCTTTCTTT. The encoded protein is CASSTQSLGGAEAFF.

This clonotype has ten or more counts. The chain couples TRBV21-1 to TRBJ2-3; no DNA check was done on the table's D call, TRBD1. TRBV21-1 is a pseudogene locus. The CDR3 extends over 16 amino acids. CDR3 DNA: TGTGCCAGCAGCCGGGCCCGGGACAGCAGCACAGATACGCAGTATTTT. Protein: CASSRARDSSTDTQYF.

At least ten counts were recorded for this clonotype. The J gene is TRBJ2-4, the V gene TRBV29-1; D ambiguous. The V end lost 6 bases, the J end lost 0 bases, and 6 bases lay between the germline ends. The CDR3 loop spans 12 amino acids. Germline loops: CDR1 SQVTM, CDR2 ANQGSEA. The CDR3 sequence is CSVTLAKNIQYF. The CDR3 bases are TGCAGCGTGACACTAGCCAAAAACATTCAGTACTTC.

This clonotype occurred many times. The V gene is TRBV7-2, the J gene TRBJ2-1; the D gene is possibly TRBD1 (6 bases). Trimming took off 3 bases at V and 2 bases at J, with 8 bases between the two ends. CDR1 is SGHTA, CDR2 FQGNSA, per germline. The CDR3 covers 14 residues. CDR3 in DNA: TGTGCCAGCAGCTTTCCAGGGGCCTACAATGAGCAGTTCTTC. Residues: CASSFPGAYNEQFF.

The sample holds a few counts of this clonotype. The rearrangement links TRBV20-1 to TRBJ2-2; maybe TRBD1 (6 bases). CDR1 DFQATT and CDR2 SNEGSKA come from the germline V gene (reference sequence). The CDR3 sequence is 12 residues long. Deletions cut 5 bases from V and 6 bases from J, with 10 bases between. Here the CDR3 DNA reads TGCAGTGCTGGACAGTGGGCCGGGGAGCTGTTTTTT. It codes for CSAGQWAGELFF.

The genes are TRBV29-1 and TRBJ1-2; perhaps TRBD1 as D (6 bases). The CDR3 consists of 13 residues. The germline CDR1 and CDR2 sequences are SQVTM and ANQGSEA. V gave up 3 bases and J gave up 0 bases, with 8 bases separating them. The CDR3 bases are TGCAGCGTTGAGGGGGGGCCTAACTATGGCTACACCTTC. Residues: CSVEGGPNYGYTF.

This clonotype was observed at least ten times. The rearrangement joins TRBV7-8 to TRBJ2-4; D is possibly TRBD1 (6 bases). The germline V and J ends were trimmed by 6 bases and 11 bases, with 20 bases remaining between them. Germline V gene lookup returns CDR1 SGHVS and CDR2 FQNEAQ. The CDR3 spans 14 residues. This CDR3 reads CASSSSRGEGVQYF. The DNA of the CDR3 is TGTGCCAGCAGTTCAAGTCGAGGAGAGGGGGTTCAGTACTTC.

This clonotype was detected ten times or more. The V gene is TRBV3-1, the J gene TRBJ2-5, with TRBD2 matching 10 bases. The length of the CDR3 is 16 residues. Germline V lookup: CDR1 LGHDT, CDR2 YNNKEL (reference sequence). V was pared by 5 bases and J by 5 bases, with 11 bases of the junction left unmatched. This chain's CDR3 is CASSKVSSGGGETQYF. In nucleotides, the CDR3 is TGTGCCAGCAGCAAGGTCTCTAGCGGGGGTGGGGAGACCCAGTACTTC.

The chain combines TRBV7-9 with TRBJ1-2; no clear D gene. The germline CDR1 and CDR2 sequences are SEHNR and FQNEAQ (reference sequence). CDR3 length equals 16 residues. V lost 5 bases and J 4 bases, leaving 20 bases between the germline ends. The CDR3 is CASSRNVLGSTYGYTF. In DNA form, the CDR3 reads TGTGCCAGCAGCCGAAACGTTTTAGGGAGTACCTATGGCTACACCTTC. The variable domain in full, with the rest retrieved from reference TRBV7-9 and TRBJ1-2, is DTGVSQNPRHKITKRGQNVTFRCDPISEHNRLYWYRQTLGQGPEFLTYFQNEAQLEKSRLLSDRFSAERPKGSFSTLEIQRTEQGDSAMYLCASSRNVLGSTYGYTFGSGTRLTVV.

The chain uses TRBV20-1 and TRBJ1-5; maybe TRBD1 (5 bases). The CDR3 length is 14 residues. The germline V gene encodes CDR1 DFQATT and CDR2 SNEGSKA (reference sequence). V shed 4 bases and J shed 5 bases, with 15 bases lying between them. CDR3 nucleotide sequence: TGCAGTGCTACGGGGCGGCAGTACGATCAGCCCCAGCATTTT. Translating gives CSATGRQYDQPQHF.